Following are 27 T cell receptor beta chains from one sample sequenced in a study of T cells after yellow fever vaccination. TCRdb called the 5' RACE reads again in MiXCR, with one record for every CDR3 protein. The sample holds hundreds of thousands of distinct CDR3 sequences; more than 8.5% are singletons and the top ten take roughly 18%. Material: PBMCs, obtained on the day of the first yellow fever vaccination. The receptors were gathered from a man between 18 and 29 years old who received the YFV17D yellow fever vaccine.

This clonotype showed up many times. The gene calls are TRBV15 and TRBJ2-5; D call uncertain. The germline V and J ends were trimmed by 0 bases and 2 bases, with 10 bases remaining between them. The V gene's germline CDR1 is LNHNV and CDR2 YYDKDF (reference sequence). The length of the CDR3 is 15 residues. The CDR3 region is CATSRDHWGQETQYF. As DNA, the CDR3 is TGTGCCACCAGCAGAGATCACTGGGGTCAAGAGACCCAGTACTTC.

The CDR3 DNA follows: TGTGCCAGCAGCCGAACGGGACAGGGGCGGACTGAAGCTTTCTTT. This encodes CASSRTGQGRTEAFF. V gene TRBV4-2 combines with J gene TRBJ1-1; TRBD1 matches 10 bases. There are 15 residues in the CDR3. V was pared by 4 bases and J by 5 bases, with 7 bases of the junction left unmatched. Germline CDR1 LGHNA, CDR2 YNFKEQ.

The J gene is TRBJ2-4, the V gene TRBV4-1, with no clear D. V lost 2 bases and J 7 bases, leaving 15 bases between the germline ends. Germline CDR1 MGHRA, CDR2 YSYEKL. This CDR3 is built from 15 residues. The DNA of the CDR3 is TGCGCCAGCAGCCAAACGGGTTTTATTAGGAACATTCAGTACTTC. Encoded protein: CASSQTGFIRNIQYF.

This clonotype has a single count. At one end the junction does not follow the germline gene, possibly because of a read error. The rearrangement links TRBV4-3 to TRBJ2-5, with D perhaps TRBD1 or TRBD2 (5 bases each). Germline V gene data show CDR1 as LGHNA and CDR2 as YSLEER. This CDR3 has 14 residues. CDR3 residues: CTSSQAAGQETQYF. The CDR3 nucleotides read TGCACCAGCAGCCAAGCGGCAGGGCAAGAGACCCAGTACTTC.

CDR3 coding DNA: TGTGCCAGCAGCGGAGCGCCGAACACTGAAGCTTTCTTT. It specifies CASSGAPNTEAFF. The chain links TRBV13 to TRBJ1-1; D gene uncertain. Germline CDR1 is PRHDT and CDR2 is FYEKMQ (reference sequence). V lost 5 bases and J 1 base, leaving 8 bases between the germline ends. The CDR3 has 13 residues.

The chain recombines TRBV27 with TRBJ2-1; a possible D gene is TRBD2 (5 bases). Trimming removed 5 bases from V and 0 bases from J, with 20 bases in between. Germline V gives CDR1 MNHEY, CDR2 SMNVEV (reference sequence). The CDR3 spans 18 residues. In DNA form, the CDR3 reads TGTGCCAGCAGTACACTCTCCCGGGGTCAAAGCTCCTACAATGAGCAGTTCTTC. Encoded protein: CASSTLSRGQSSYNEQFF.

This clonotype came up a few times. This rearrangement joins TRBV6-1 to TRBJ2-3; D is unresolved. Germline V gene data show CDR1 as MNHNS and CDR2 as SASEGT. CDR3 length equals 15 residues. Trimming took off 4 bases at V and 4 bases at J, with 15 bases between the two ends. CDR3: CASSANTGRPDTQYF. The CDR3 nucleotides are TGTGCCAGCAGTGCTAACACCGGGCGCCCAGATACGCAGTATTTT.

This clonotype was detected ten times or more. The CDR3 sequence: CASRRQGLNTEAFF. The DNA of the CDR3 is TGTGCCAGCAGGAGACAGGGCTTGAACACTGAAGCTTTCTTT. This sequence joins TRBV6-4 and TRBJ1-1, with 7 bases that match TRBD1. The CDR3 spans 14 residues. V dropped 6 bases and J dropped 0; count of bases not matched to a gene: 4. The germline CDR1 and CDR2 sequences are MRHNA and SNTAGT.

This clonotype was counted a few times. The J gene is TRBJ1-2, the V gene TRBV6-5; no definite D call. This CDR3 has 15 residues. Germline CDR1 reads MNHEY; CDR2 reads SVGAGI. Trimming pared 0 bases from V and 7 bases from J, leaving 15 bases between. The CDR3: CASSYSPDVEGGYTF. CDR3 nucleotides: TGTGCCAGCAGTTACTCGCCGGACGTTGAGGGTGGCTACACCTTC.

This CDR3 reads CATGREATEAFF. The DNA of the CDR3 is TGTGCCACCGGGAGGGAGGCCACTGAAGCTTTCTTT. The V gene is TRBV19, the J gene TRBJ1-1; D is undetermined. This CDR3 contains 12 residues. The germline V gene has CDR1 LNHDA and CDR2 SQIVND (reference sequence). Between the trimmed V and J ends, which lost 10 bases and 4 bases, there was a span of 13 bases.

This clonotype was counted a few times. The chain carries TRBV12-3 or TRBV12-4 and TRBJ2-7; no clear D gene. The CDR3 is 11 amino acids. The ends were cut back, 7 bases at V and 3 bases at J, with 7 bases in the middle. CDR3 amino acids: CASTEYYEQYF. The CDR3 DNA reads as TGTGCCAGCACCGAGTACTACGAGCAGTACTTC.

V gene TRBV5-1 combines with J gene TRBJ2-7; D ambiguous. The germline V gene encodes CDR1 SGHRS and CDR2 YFSETQ. There are 14 residues in the CDR3. Trimming cost V 0 bases and J 6 bases, with 13 bases left between them. The CDR3 DNA follows: TGCGCCAGCAGCTTGGAAAGCCGGAGTACCGAGCAGTACTTC. Residues: CASSLESRSTEQYF.

The V gene is TRBV28, the J gene TRBJ2-2, with a tentative D call TRBD2 (5 bases). The CDR3 consists of 14 residues. Trimming took off 10 bases at V and 7 bases at J, with 19 bases between the two ends. CDR1 MDHEN and CDR2 SYDVKM come from the germline V gene. CDR3: CAISLGIFCGELFF. In DNA, the CDR3 is TGTGCCATCAGCCTCGGGATCTTCTGCGGGGAGCTGTTTTTT.

This clonotype came up a few times. The chain couples TRBV11-2 to TRBJ2-3; 10 bases fit TRBD2. Germline CDR1 is SGHAT and CDR2 is FQNNGV. V trimming: 4 bases; J trimming: 1 base; junction bases outside the gene matches: 5. The CDR3 spans 16 residues. The CDR3 region is CASSSSGTSGTDTQYF. In DNA, the CDR3 is TGTGCCAGCAGCTCATCCGGGACTAGCGGCACAGATACGCAGTATTTT.

This clonotype was counted many times. V is TRBV5-1 and J is TRBJ2-1; TRBD2 matches at 7 bases. The V gene end was trimmed by 7 bases and the J gene end by 5 bases; junction bases not matched to a gene: 12. This CDR3 comprises 15 residues. CDR1 SGHRS and CDR2 YFSETQ come from the germline V gene. In nucleotides, the CDR3 is TGCGCCAGCCGTTCCCTCCAGCGGGGCGACAATGAGCAGTTCTTC. Amino acids: CASRSLQRGDNEQFF. Complete variable domain (other parts from reference TRBV5-1 and TRBJ2-1): KAGVTQTPRYLIKTRGQQVTLSCSPISGHRSVSWYQQTPGQGLQFLFEYFSETQRNKGNFPGRFSGRQFSNSRSEMNVSTLELGDSALYLCASRSLQRGDNEQFFGPGTRLTVL.

This chain uses TRBV6-5 with TRBJ2-7, with D tentatively TRBD2 (6 bases). V was shortened by 2 bases and J by 4 bases, with 18 bases between the two germline ends. Per germline, CDR1 MNHEY and CDR2 SVGAGI. This CDR3 contains 16 residues. The CDR3 loop reads CASSYRGLGSGYEQYF. The CDR3 DNA reads as TGTGCCAGCAGTTACCGAGGTTTGGGGAGCGGGTACGAGCAGTACTTC.

The table lists this clonotype with a few counts. V usage is TRBV7-6 and J usage is TRBJ2-7, with 9 bases aligning to TRBD2. CDR1 is SGHVS, CDR2 FNYEAQ, per germline. This CDR3 comprises 14 residues. J lost 3 bases, V lost 11 bases, and 11 bases had no gene match. For the CDR3, the DNA is TGTGCCCCCCCCCGCGGGGGGGAGCTCTACGAGCAGTACTTC. Amino acids: CAPPRGGELYEQYF.

This clonotype was seen only a few times. V and J are TRBV20-1 and TRBJ2-3; 8 bases map to TRBD2. This CDR3 spans 13 amino acids. V was pared by 3 bases and J by 4 bases, with 3 bases of the junction left unmatched. CDR1 is DFQATT and CDR2 is SNEGSKA in the germline V gene (reference sequence). CDR3 sequence reads: CSARATSADTQYF. CDR3 DNA sequence: TGCAGTGCTAGGGCGACTAGCGCAGATACGCAGTATTTT.

The J gene is TRBJ2-3, the V gene TRBV27; D is uncertain. V dropped 7 bases and J dropped 3 bases, with 8 bases sitting between them. The CDR3 has 12 residues. Germline CDR1 reads MNHEY; CDR2 reads SMNVEV (reference sequence). In DNA, the CDR3 is TGTGCCAGCACCGGCCAAACAGATACGCAGTATTTT. Protein sequence: CASTGQTDTQYF.

V gene TRBV7-9 combines with J gene TRBJ1-1; maybe TRBD1 (5 bases). This CDR3 has 14 residues. Germline CDR1 is SEHNR and CDR2 is FQNEAQ (reference sequence). The V gene lost 3 bases and the J gene lost 0 bases, with 8 bases spanning the gap. CDR3 amino acids: CASSFQGLNTEAFF. CDR3 DNA: TGTGCCAGCAGCTTTCAGGGATTGAACACTGAAGCTTTCTTT.

The chain joins TRBV7-2 to TRBJ2-5, with a possible D match to TRBD1 (5 bases). The V gene lost 2 bases and the J gene lost 3 bases, with 10 bases spanning the gap. The CDR3 is made up of 14 amino acids. Looked up from germline, CDR1 is SGHTA and CDR2 is FQGNSA. The CDR3: CASSLWGLEETQYF. The CDR3 DNA sequence: TGTGCCAGCAGCTTATGGGGCCTGGAAGAGACCCAGTACTTC.

This clonotype has only a few counts. This chain connects TRBV6-2 or TRBV6-3 to TRBJ1-6; perhaps TRBD1 as D (5 bases). The germline V and J ends were trimmed by 10 bases and 10 bases, with 23 bases remaining between them. The CDR3 extends over 15 amino acids. The germline V gene has CDR1 MNHEY and CDR2 SVGEGT. In nucleotides, the CDR3 is TGTGCCACCACAACCATTCGGGGGGATCAATCACCCCTCCACTTT. Translated, it gives CATTTIRGDQSPLHF.

This clonotype has at least ten counts. The V gene is TRBV7-8, the J gene TRBJ1-3, with D possibly matching TRBD1 (5 bases). CDR3 size: 17 residues. The germline gives CDR1 SGHVS, CDR2 FQNEAQ. V lost 7 bases to trimming and J lost 0 bases, with 19 bases between them. The CDR3 DNA is TGTGCCAGCAACCGAGGGACTCTCAAAAGCTCTGGAAACACCATATATTTT. Encoded protein: CASNRGTLKSSGNTIYF.

A few counts support this clonotype. The chain recombines TRBV20-1 with TRBJ2-7, with D perhaps matching TRBD1 (5 bases). The germline V and J ends were trimmed by 6 bases and 4 bases, with 13 bases remaining between them. This CDR3 has 12 amino acids. Germline V gene sequence: CDR1 DFQATT, CDR2 SNEGSKA (reference sequence). CDR3 coding DNA: TGCAGTGCGTCGGACACAGTGTACGAGCAGTACGTC. This encodes CSASDTVYEQYV.

The chain employs TRBV5-1 and TRBJ2-3, with 8 bases identical to TRBD1. The CDR3 totals 15 residues. The V gene's germline CDR1 is SGHRS and CDR2 YFSETQ. V shed 7 bases and J 1 base; nucleotides not matched to a gene: 8. This CDR3 is CASSFGGQGTDTQYF. The CDR3 DNA follows: TGCGCCAGCTCCTTTGGGGGACAGGGCACAGATACGCAGTATTTT.

The chain is built from TRBV10-3 and TRBJ1-5; TRBD1 aligns across 7 bases. The J segment lost 0 bases and the V segment lost 6 bases, leaving 5 bases of the junction unmatched. CDR1 ENHRY and CDR2 SYGVKD come from the germline V gene. CDR3 length: 15 residues. The chain's CDR3 is CAISVGQTSNQPQHF. The CDR3 DNA follows: TGTGCCATCAGCGTGGGACAGACTAGCAATCAGCCCCAGCATTTT.

This clonotype was seen a handful of times. The chain couples TRBV2 to TRBJ1-2; D is ambiguous. Trimming removed 0 bases at V and 4 bases at J, with 0 bases between. The CDR3 has 11 residues. Germline V gives CDR1 SNHLY, CDR2 FYNNEI. In DNA form, the CDR3 reads TGTGCCAGCAGTGAAGCCTATGGCTACACCTTC. Translation gives CASSEAYGYTF.